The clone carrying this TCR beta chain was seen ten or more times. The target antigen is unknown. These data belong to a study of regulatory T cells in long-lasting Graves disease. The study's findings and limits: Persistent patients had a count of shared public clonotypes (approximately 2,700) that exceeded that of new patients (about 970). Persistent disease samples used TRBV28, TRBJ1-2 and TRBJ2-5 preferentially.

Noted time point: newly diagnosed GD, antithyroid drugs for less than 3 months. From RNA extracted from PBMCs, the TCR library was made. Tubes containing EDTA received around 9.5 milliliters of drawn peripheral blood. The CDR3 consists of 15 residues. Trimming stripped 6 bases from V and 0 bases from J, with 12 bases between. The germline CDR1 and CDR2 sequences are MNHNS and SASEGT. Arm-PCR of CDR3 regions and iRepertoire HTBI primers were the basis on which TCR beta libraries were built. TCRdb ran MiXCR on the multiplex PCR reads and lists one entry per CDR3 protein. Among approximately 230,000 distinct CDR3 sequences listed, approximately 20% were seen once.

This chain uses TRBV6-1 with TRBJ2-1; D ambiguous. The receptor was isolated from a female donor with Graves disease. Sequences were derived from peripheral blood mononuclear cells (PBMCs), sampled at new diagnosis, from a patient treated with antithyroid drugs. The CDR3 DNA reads TGTGCCAGCAGGGATTGGGTTAGCTCCTACAATGAGCAGTTCTTC. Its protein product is CASRDWVSSYNEQFF.